This T cell receptor (beta chain) was captured in a study of T cell responses to AZD1222 COVID-19 vaccine. Sequenced by immunoSEQ multiplex PCR; TCRdb stores in-frame clones only, minus some. The sample consists of approximately 94,000 clones, around nine tenths of them appearing once. Germline V gene lookup returns CDR1 SGHRS and CDR2 YFSETQ. V was cut by 0 bases and J by 7 bases, with 11 bases left in between. The CDR3 runs 15 residues. Source: peripheral blood, taken on day 0 of AZD1222 vaccination. The source is an adult in good health. The chain recombines TRBV5-1 with TRBJ1-6; no definite D call. In nucleotides, the CDR3 is TGCGCCAGCAGCTTGGCCGAGGCGATCAATTCACCCCTCCACTTT. Encoded protein: CASSLAEAINSPLHF.